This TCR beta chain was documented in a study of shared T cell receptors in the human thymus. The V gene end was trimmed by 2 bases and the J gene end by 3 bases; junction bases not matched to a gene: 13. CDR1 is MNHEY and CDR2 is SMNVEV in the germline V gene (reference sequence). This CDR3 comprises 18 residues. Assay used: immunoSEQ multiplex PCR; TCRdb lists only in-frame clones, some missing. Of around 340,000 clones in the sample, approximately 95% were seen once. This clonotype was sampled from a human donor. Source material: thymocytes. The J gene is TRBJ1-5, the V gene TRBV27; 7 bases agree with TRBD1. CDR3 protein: CASSLVVEPGQANQPQHF. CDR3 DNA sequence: TGTGCCAGCAGTTTAGTGGTAGAACCTGGACAGGCCAATCAGCCCCAGCATTTT.